What follows describes a single TCR beta chain. Its target is unknown. The CDR3 contains 15 residues. V dropped 4 bases and J dropped 4 bases, with 16 bases sitting between them. Germline V gene sequence: CDR1 MDHEN, CDR2 SYDVKM. This sample was included in a study of blood T cells in healthy people across ages. General study findings and limits: CMV status of donors was not determined, possibly confounding expanded clonotype changes. Leaving the PBMCs unsorted stopped any conclusive comparison of naive versus antigen-experienced cells.

Donor samples were obtained from healthy Caucasian individuals from Russia, aged about 6 to 95. Primed by a sample-barcoded 5' primer and a J-beta primer mix, a second PCR proceeded for about 7 to 11 cycles. The yield of each sample was at least 2.5 million CDR3-containing paired-end reads. One entry per CDR3 protein results from TCRdb running MiXCR on the 5' RACE reads. Seen here are 1.5 million to 2 million distinct CDR3 sequences, under 30% observed once, and the top ten hold about 8%. The V and J genes are TRBV28 and TRBJ1-2; a possible D gene is TRBD1 (5 bases). Specimen: blood. The sequence derives from a woman aged 25 to 39 in good health. The CDR3 spells CASSSWSEQVYGYTF. The CDR3 DNA is TGTGCCAGCAGTTCTTGGTCTGAACAGGTCTATGGCTACACCTTC.